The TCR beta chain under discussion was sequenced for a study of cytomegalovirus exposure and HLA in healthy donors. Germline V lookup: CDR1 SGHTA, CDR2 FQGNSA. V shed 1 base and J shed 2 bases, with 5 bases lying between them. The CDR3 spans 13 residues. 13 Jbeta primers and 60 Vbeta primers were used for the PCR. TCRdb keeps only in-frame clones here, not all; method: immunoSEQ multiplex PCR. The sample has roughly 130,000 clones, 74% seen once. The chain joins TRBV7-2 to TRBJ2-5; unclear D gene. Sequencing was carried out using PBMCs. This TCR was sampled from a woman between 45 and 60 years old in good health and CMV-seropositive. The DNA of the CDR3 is TGTGCCAGCAGCTTAGGACATCAAGAGACCCAGTACTTC. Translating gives CASSLGHQETQYF.